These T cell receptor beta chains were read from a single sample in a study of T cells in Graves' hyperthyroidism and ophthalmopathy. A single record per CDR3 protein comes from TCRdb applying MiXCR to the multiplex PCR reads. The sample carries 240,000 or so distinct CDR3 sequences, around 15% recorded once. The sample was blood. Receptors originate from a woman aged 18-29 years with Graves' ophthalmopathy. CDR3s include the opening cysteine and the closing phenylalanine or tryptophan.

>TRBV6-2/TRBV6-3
CASHHEPKHNEQFF
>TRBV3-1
CASSLLSGTSNYGYTF
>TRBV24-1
CATSGDYSNQPQHF
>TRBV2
CASREGTGPNQPQHF
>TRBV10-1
CASSGQTVGEKFF
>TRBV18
CASSPSQTLNTEAFF
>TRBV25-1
CASSGSYNEQFF
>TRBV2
CASSPGLPYGYTF
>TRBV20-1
CSARVGQHNSPLHF
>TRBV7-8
CASSLGGRNTLMAQHF
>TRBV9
CASSVGGADYNEQFF
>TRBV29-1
CSVSGTMEETQYF
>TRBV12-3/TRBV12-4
CASSPFDSIYNYGYTF
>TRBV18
CASSPAGVRLETQYF
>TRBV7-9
CASRGPGTNTEAFF